The subject of this entry is one T cell receptor beta chain. The target antigen is unknown. Sequencing used immunoSEQ multiplex PCR; TCRdb keeps in-frame clones, though not all of them. The sample shows approximately 5,400 clones, about three fifths of them seen only once. This entry comes from a study of CD8 T cell repertoires and HIV-1 epitope variants. The CDR3 runs to 14 residues. Germline CDR1 is SGHRS and CDR2 is YFSETQ. Trimming cost V 4 bases and J 4 bases, with 13 bases left between them. Broader study findings: Eight or nine antigen-specific TCR beta clonotypes were found; roughly six seemed cross-reactive to variants.

Input material: cultured CD8+ T cells derived from PBMCs. This chain links TRBV5-1 with TRBJ2-3, with D possibly TRBD1 on 5 matching bases. The clonotype originates from a male donor with HIV. CDR3 amino acids: CASSQDISSDTQYF. CDR3 sequence (DNA): TGCGCCAGCAGCCAGGACATCAGCTCAGATACGCAGTATTTT.